This TCR beta chain was sequenced during a study of blood T cells in healthy people across ages. Primed by a sample-barcoded 5' primer and a J-beta primer mix, a second PCR proceeded for roughly 6 to 12 cycles. TCRdb analysed the 5' RACE reads with MiXCR anew, one entry per CDR3 protein. The sample includes over a million distinct CDR3 sequences, around 42% of them seen just once. Findings of the study overall: CMV status of donors was unknown, possibly confounding expanded clonotype changes. Strong correlation linked observed beta diversity and percent naive T cells.

Germline V gene data show CDR1 as ENHRY and CDR2 as SYGVKD. The CDR3 consists of 17 residues. As regards this clonotype: The antigen is not known.

The sample consisted of blood. The TCR comes from a woman aged 18 to 35 in good health. The chain recombines TRBV10-3 with TRBJ2-5; 11 bases are shared with TRBD2. TRBJ2-7 matches the DNA end more closely, so the J call is doubtful. This chain's CDR3 is CAISERVSGRGMDEQYF. In nucleotides, the CDR3 is TGTGCCATCAGTGAGCGGGTTAGCGGGAGGGGGATGGACGAGCAGTACTTC.